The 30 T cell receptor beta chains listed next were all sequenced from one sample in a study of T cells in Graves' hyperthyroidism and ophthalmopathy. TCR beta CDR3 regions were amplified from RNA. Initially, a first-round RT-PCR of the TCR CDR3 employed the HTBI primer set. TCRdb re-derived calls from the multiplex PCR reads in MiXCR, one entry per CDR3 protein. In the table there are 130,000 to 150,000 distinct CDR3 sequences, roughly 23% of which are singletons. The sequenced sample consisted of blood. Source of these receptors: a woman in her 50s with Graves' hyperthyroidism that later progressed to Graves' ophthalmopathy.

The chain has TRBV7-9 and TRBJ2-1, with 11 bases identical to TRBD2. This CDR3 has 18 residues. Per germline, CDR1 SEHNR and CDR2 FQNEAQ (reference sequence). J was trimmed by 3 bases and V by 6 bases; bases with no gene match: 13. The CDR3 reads CASRQEGLAGGYYNEQFF. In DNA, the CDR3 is TGTGCCAGCAGACAGGAGGGGCTAGCGGGAGGATACTACAATGAGCAGTTCTTC.

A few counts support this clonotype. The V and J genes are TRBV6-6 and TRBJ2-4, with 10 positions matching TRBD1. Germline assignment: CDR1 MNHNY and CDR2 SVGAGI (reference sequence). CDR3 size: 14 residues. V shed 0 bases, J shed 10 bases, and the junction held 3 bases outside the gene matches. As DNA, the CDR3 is TGTGCCAGCAGTTACTCTCGGGACAGGGGTATTCAGTACTTC. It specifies CASSYSRDRGIQYF.

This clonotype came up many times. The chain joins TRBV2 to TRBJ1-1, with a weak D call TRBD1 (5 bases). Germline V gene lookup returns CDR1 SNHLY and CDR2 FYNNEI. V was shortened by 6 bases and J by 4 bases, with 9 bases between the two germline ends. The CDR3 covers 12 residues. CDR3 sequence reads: CASRQGGTEAFF. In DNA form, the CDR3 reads TGTGCCAGCAGGCAGGGAGGCACTGAAGCTTTCTTT.

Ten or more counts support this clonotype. The CDR3 protein is CASSPGRGAIDNEQFF. In nucleotides, the CDR3 is TGTGCCAGCAGCCCCGGCCGCGGCGCTATCGACAATGAGCAGTTCTTC. The gene calls are TRBV14 and TRBJ2-1; D unclear. V shed 4 bases and J shed 5 bases, with 18 bases lying between them. The germline V gene has CDR1 SGHDN and CDR2 FVKESK. The CDR3 covers 16 residues.

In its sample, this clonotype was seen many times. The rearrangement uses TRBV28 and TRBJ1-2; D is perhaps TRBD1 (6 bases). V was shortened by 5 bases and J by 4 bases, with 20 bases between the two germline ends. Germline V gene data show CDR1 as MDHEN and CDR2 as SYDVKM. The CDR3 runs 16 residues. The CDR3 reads CASSLVGGARGYGYTF. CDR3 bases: TGTGCCAGCAGTCTCGTAGGGGGGGCGCGGGGCTATGGCTACACCTTC.

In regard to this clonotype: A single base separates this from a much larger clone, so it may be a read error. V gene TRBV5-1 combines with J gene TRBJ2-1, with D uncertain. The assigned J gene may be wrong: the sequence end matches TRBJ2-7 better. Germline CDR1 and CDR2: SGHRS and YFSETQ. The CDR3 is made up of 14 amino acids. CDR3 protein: CASSLMSSYNEQYF. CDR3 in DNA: TGCGCCAGCAGCTTGATGAGCTCCTACAATGAGCAGTACTTC.

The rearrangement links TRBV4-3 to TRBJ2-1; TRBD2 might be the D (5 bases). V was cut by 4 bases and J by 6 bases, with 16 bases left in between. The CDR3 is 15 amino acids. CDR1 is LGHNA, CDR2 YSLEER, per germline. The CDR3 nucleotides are TGCGCCAGCAGCCGGAGTAATCGGGGAGTCAATGAGCAGTTCTTC. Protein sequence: CASSRSNRGVNEQFF.

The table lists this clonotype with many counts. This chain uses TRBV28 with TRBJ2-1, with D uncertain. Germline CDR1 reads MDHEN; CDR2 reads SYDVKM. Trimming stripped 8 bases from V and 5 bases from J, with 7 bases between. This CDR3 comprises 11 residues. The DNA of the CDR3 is TGTGCCAGCTCCCGCAACAATGAGCAGTTCTTC. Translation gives CASSRNNEQFF.

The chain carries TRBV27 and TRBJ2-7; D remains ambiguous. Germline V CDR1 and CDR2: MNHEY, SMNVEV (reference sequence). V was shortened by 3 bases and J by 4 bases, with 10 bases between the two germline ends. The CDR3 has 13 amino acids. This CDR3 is CASSLRNPYEQYF. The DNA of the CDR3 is TGTGCCAGCAGTTTGCGAAATCCATACGAGCAGTACTTC.

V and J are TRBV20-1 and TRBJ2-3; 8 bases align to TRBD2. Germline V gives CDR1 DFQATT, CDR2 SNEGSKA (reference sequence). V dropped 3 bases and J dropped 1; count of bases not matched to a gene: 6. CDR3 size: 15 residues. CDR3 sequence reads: CSASGAREGTDTQYF. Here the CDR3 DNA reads TGCAGTGCTAGTGGGGCGCGGGAGGGCACAGATACGCAGTATTTT.

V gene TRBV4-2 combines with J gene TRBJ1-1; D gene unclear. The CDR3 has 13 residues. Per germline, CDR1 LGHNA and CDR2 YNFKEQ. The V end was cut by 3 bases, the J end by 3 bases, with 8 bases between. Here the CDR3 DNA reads TGTGCCAGCAGCCAGTCAGTAGACACTGAAGCTTTCTTT. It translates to CASSQSVDTEAFF.

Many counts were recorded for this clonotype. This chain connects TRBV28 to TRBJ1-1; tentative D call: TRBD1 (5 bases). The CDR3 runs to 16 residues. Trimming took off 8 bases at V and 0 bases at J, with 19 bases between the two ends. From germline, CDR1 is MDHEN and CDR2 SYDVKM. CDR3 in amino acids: CASGYRGLSMNTEAFF. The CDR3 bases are TGTGCCAGCGGCTATAGGGGTTTGAGTATGAACACTGAAGCTTTCTTT.

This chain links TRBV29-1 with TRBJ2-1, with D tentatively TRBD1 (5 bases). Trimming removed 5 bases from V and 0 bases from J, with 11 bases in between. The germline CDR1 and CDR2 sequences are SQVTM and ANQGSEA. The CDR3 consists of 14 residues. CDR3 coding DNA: TGCAGCGTTTTAGGGCAGGGCTCCTACAATGAGCAGTTCTTC. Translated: CSVLGQGSYNEQFF.

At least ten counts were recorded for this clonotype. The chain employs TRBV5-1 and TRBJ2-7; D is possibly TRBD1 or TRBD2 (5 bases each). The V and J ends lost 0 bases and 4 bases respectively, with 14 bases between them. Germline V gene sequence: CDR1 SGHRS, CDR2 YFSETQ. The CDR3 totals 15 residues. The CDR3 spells CASSLDGTSLYEQYF. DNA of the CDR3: TGCGCCAGCAGCTTGGATGGGACCTCTCTTTACGAGCAGTACTTC.

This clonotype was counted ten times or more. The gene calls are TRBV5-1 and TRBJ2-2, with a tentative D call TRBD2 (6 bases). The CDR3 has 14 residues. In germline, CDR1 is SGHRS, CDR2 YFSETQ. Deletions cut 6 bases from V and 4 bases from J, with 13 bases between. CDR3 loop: CASTINSGTGELFF. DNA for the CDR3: TGCGCCAGCACCATTAATAGCGGCACCGGGGAGCTGTTTTTT.

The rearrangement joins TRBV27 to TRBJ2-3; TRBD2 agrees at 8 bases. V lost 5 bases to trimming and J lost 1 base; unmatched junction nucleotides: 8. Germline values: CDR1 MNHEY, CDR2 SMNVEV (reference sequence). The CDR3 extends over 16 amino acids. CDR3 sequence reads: CASSPERGRGTDTQYF. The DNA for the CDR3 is TGTGCCAGCAGTCCTGAGCGGGGGCGGGGCACAGATACGCAGTATTTT.

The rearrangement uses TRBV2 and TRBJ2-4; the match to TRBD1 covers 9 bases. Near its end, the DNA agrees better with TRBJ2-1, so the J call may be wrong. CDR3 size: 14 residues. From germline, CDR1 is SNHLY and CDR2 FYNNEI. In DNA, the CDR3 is TGTGCCAGCAGTAGATCCAGGACAGGGGAGTTTCAGTTCTTC. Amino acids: CASSRSRTGEFQFF.

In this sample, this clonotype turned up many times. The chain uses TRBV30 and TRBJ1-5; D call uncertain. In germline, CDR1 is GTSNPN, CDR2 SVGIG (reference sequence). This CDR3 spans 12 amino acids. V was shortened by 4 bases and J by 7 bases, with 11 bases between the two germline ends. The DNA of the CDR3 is TGTGCCTGGAAACGGGGAAACCAGCCCCAGCATTTT. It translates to CAWKRGNQPQHF.

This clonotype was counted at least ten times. CDR3 nucleotide sequence: TGCAGTGCTAGAGAGGCGGGAGTTGGGACAGATACGCAGTATTTT. It encodes CSAREAGVGTDTQYF. The chain has TRBV20-1 and TRBJ2-3, with 7 bases identical to TRBD2. Germline lookup yields CDR1 DFQATT and CDR2 SNEGSKA (reference sequence). The V gene end was trimmed by 0 bases and the J gene end by 3 bases; junction bases not matched to a gene: 6. CDR3 size: 15 residues.

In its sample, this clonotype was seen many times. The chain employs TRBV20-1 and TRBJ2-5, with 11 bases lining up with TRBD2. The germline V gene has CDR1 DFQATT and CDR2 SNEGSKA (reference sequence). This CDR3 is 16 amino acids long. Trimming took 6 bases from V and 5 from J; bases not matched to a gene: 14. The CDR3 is CSADPLTSGIGETQYF. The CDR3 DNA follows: TGCAGTGCAGACCCCCTGACTAGCGGGATCGGGGAGACCCAGTACTTC.

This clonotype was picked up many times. CDR3 region: CAWSKGPGGYTF. The CDR3 DNA reads as TGTGCCTGGTCAAAGGGCCCCGGGGGCTACACCTTC. This rearrangement joins TRBV30 to TRBJ1-2; no reliable D call. Germline CDR1 is GTSNPN and CDR2 is SVGIG (reference sequence). The length of the CDR3 is 12 residues. V was cut by 5 bases and J by 8 bases, with 15 bases left in between.

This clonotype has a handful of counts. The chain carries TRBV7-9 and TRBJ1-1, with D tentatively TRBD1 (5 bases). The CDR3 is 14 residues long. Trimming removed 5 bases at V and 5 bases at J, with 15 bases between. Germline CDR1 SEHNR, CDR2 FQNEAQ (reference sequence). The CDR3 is CASSPPGWGTEAFF. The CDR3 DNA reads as TGTGCCAGCAGCCCACCGGGCTGGGGGACTGAAGCTTTCTTT. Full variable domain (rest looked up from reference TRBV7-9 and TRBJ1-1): DTGVSQNPRHKITKRGQNVTFRCDPISEHNRLYWYRQTLGQGPEFLTYFQNEAQLEKSRLLSDRFSAERPKGSFSTLEIQRTEQGDSAMYLCASSPPGWGTEAFFGQGTRLTVV.

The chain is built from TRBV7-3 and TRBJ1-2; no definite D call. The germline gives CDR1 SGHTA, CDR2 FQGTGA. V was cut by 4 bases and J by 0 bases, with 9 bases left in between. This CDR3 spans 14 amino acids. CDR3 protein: CASSSGPSNYGYTF. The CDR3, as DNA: TGTGCCAGCAGCTCCGGACCTTCTAACTATGGCTACACCTTC.

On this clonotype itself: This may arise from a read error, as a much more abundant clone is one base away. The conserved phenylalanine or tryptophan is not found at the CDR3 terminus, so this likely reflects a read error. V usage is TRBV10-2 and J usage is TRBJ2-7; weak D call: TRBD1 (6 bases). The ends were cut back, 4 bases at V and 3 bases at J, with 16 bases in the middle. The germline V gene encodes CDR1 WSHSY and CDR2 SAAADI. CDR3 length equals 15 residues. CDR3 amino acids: CASSGGQSGIYEQYL. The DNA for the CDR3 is TGCGCCAGCAGTGGGGGGCAGAGCGGCATCTACGAGCAGTACCTC.

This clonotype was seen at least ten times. CDR3 sequence: CASSVVRGAYNEQFF. The CDR3 DNA sequence: TGTGCCAGCAGCGTTGTGCGGGGGGCCTACAATGAGCAGTTCTTC. The rearrangement joins TRBV12-3 or TRBV12-4 to TRBJ2-1; TRBD2 agrees at 8 bases. Trimming cost V 6 bases and J 2 bases; bases outside gene matches: 6. The CDR3 is 15 amino acids.

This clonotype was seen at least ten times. CDR3 amino acids: CASRRVSQETQYF. The CDR3 bases are TGTGCCAGCAGGCGCGTTAGCCAAGAGACCCAGTACTTC. This sequence joins TRBV28 and TRBJ2-5; no definite D call. The CDR3 spans 13 residues. Germline V gene sequence: CDR1 MDHEN, CDR2 SYDVKM. V lost 6 bases and J 1 base, leaving 9 bases between the germline ends.

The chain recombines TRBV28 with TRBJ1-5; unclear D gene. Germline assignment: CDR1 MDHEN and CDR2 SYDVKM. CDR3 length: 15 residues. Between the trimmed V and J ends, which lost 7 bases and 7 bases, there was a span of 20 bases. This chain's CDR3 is CASNTPGEVSQPQHF. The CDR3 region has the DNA TGTGCCAGCAACACCCCCGGGGAAGTGAGCCAGCCCCAGCATTTT.

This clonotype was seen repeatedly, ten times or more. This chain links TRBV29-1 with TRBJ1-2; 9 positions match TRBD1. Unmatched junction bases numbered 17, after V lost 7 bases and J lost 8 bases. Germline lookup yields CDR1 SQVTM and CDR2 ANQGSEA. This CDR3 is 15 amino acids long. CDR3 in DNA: TGCAGCGCTTCCACCTCGGGACAGGGATGGAGAGGCTACACCTTC. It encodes CSASTSGQGWRGYTF.

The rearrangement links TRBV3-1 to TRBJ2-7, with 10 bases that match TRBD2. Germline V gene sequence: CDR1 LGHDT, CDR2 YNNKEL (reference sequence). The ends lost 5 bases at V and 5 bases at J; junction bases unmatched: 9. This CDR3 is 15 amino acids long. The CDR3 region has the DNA TGTGCCAGCAGCGTAGGAACTAGCGGGACCCACGAGCAGTACTTC. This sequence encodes CASSVGTSGTHEQYF.

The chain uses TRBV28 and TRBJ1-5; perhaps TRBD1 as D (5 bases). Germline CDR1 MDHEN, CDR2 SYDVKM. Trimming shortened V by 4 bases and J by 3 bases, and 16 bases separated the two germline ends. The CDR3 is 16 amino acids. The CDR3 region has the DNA TGTGCCAGCAGTTCTCCGGGACGGGGATACAATCAGCCCCAGCATTTT. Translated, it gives CASSSPGRGYNQPQHF. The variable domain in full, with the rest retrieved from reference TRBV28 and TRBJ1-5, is DVKVTQSSRYLVKRTGEKVFLECVQDMDHENMFWYRQDPGLGLRLIYFSYDVKMKEKGDIPEGYSVSREKKERFSLILESASTNQTSMYLCASSSPGRGYNQPQHFGDGTRLSIL.